This T cell receptor beta chain was captured in a study of blood T cell repertoires in COVID-19. Sequenced by immunoSEQ multiplex PCR; TCRdb stores in-frame clones only, minus some. The sample holds 250,000 to 300,000 clones, approximately 82% seen once. This CDR3 is 18 amino acids long. V shed 0 bases and J shed 0 bases, with 12 bases lying between them. Germline V gives CDR1 LGHNA, CDR2 YNFKEQ. Sequenced material: peripheral blood. This clonotype originated in a man between 60 and 75 years old who had recovered from COVID-19. The J gene is TRBJ2-6, the V gene TRBV4-2; D not certain. CDR3 coding DNA: TGTGCCAGCAGCCAAGAGAGAACCAGGAACTCTGGGGCCAACGTCCTGACTTTC. Amino acids: CASSQERTRNSGANVLTF.